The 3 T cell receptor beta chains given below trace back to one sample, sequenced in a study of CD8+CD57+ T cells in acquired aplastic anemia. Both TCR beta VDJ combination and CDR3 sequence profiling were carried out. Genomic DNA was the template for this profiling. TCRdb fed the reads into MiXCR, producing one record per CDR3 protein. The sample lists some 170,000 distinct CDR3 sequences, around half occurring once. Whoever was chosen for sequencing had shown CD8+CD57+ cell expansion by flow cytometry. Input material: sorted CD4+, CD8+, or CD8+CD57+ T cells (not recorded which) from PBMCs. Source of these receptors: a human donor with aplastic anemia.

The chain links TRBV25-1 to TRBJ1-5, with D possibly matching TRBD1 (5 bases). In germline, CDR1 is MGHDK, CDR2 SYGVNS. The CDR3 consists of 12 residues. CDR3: CARGRDGQPQHF. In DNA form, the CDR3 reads TGTGCTAGGGGCAGGGATGGACAGCCCCAGCATTTT.

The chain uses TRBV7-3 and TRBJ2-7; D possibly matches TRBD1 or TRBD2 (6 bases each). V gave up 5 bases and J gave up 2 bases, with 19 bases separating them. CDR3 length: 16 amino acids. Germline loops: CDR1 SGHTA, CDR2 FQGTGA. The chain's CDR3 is CASSPEGPGAAYEQYF. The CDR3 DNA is TGTGCCAGCAGCCCAGAAGGGCCGGGGGCCGCCTACGAGCAGTACTTC.

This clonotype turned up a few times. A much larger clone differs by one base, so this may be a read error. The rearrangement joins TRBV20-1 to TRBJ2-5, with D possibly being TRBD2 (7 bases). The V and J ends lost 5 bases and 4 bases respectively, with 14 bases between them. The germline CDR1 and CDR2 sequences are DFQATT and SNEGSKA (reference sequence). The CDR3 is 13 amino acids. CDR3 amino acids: CSAGGGPGETQYF. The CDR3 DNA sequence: TGCAGTGCTGGGGGGGGGCCGGGAGAGACCCAGTACTTC.